Listed below are T cell receptor beta chains from one sample, sequenced in a study of T-cell reconstitution after alpha-beta-depleted transplantation in children. In TCRdb, the PCR reads were re-called with MiXCR into one record per CDR3 protein. This sample carries 300,000 to 400,000 distinct CDR3 sequences, approximately 23% of them seen once, and the ten largest clones take roughly 9.8%. The specimen was PBMCs, mostly from graft donor cells, collected 180 days after TCRalphabeta/CD19-depleted stem cell transplant. All receptors derive from a male patient aged 10-17 years who had a stem cell transplant for acute lymphoblastic leukemia, so the T cells may come from the graft donor. The CDR3 runs from the conserved cysteine through the conserved F or W. The order of the fields is clone size, J gene, D gene, V gene, CDR3 protein, CDR3 DNA. A D gene is named only where the DNA matches it firmly. Expanded clones are given a class, and other clones once, few, many or no size at all.

clone_size: few; j_call: TRBJ2-3; d_call: TRBD1; v_call: TRBV14; cdr3_aa: CASSQDKRGHTDTQYF; cdr3_nt: TGTGCCAGCAGCCAAGATAAGAGGGGGCACACAGATACGCAGTATTTT
clone_size: -; j_call: TRBJ2-1; d_call: TRBD2; v_call: TRBV7-3; cdr3_aa: CASSLTPGLAGGEQFF; cdr3_nt: TGTGCCAGCAGCTTAACCCCGGGACTAGCGGGAGGTGAGCAGTTCTTC
clone_size: -; j_call: TRBJ2-6; d_call: -; v_call: TRBV2; cdr3_aa: CASSDWGAPSSNVLTF; cdr3_nt: TGTGCCAGCAGTGACTGGGGGGCCCCCTCCTCCAACGTCCTGACTTTC
clone_size: many; j_call: TRBJ2-2; d_call: -; v_call: TRBV29-1; cdr3_aa: CSVEDRDANTGELFF; cdr3_nt: TGCAGCGTTGAAGATCGGGACGCTAACACCGGGGAGCTGTTTTTT
clone_size: few; j_call: TRBJ2-2; d_call: -; v_call: TRBV10-1; cdr3_aa: CASGPSRTNTGELFF; cdr3_nt: TGCGCCAGCGGCCCGTCACGGACGAACACCGGGGAGCTGTTTTTT
clone_size: -; j_call: TRBJ2-5; d_call: -; v_call: TRBV25-1; cdr3_aa: CASSPRVGNSLGRGGETQYF; cdr3_nt: TGTGCCAGCAGTCCCAGGGTGGGGAACAGCCTCGGGCGCGGAGGGGAGACCCAGTACTTC
clone_size: -; j_call: TRBJ2-5; d_call: -; v_call: TRBV7-2; cdr3_aa: CASSLRQGGKTQYF; cdr3_nt: TGTGCCAGCAGCCTAAGACAGGGAGGAAAGACCCAGTACTTC
clone_size: few; j_call: TRBJ1-1; d_call: -; v_call: TRBV5-4; cdr3_aa: CASSADVVRVNEAFF; cdr3_nt: TGTGCCAGCAGCGCCGACGTGGTCAGGGTAAATGAAGCTTTCTTT
clone_size: -; j_call: TRBJ2-3; d_call: TRBD2; v_call: TRBV20-1; cdr3_aa: CSATLAGGTDTQYF; cdr3_nt: TGCAGTGCTACCTTAGCGGGAGGGACAGATACGCAGTATTTT
clone_size: many; j_call: TRBJ2-2; d_call: -; v_call: TRBV7-2; cdr3_aa: CASSFPGGTGELFF; cdr3_nt: TGTGCCAGCAGCTTCCCCGGGGGCACCGGGGAGCTGTTTTTT
clone_size: few; j_call: TRBJ2-1; d_call: -; v_call: TRBV5-1; cdr3_aa: CASSLGQSLIHEQFF; cdr3_nt: TGCGCCAGCAGCTTGGGCCAGTCTCTTATCCATGAGCAGTTCTTC
clone_size: -; j_call: TRBJ2-5; d_call: TRBD2; v_call: TRBV5-6; cdr3_aa: CASSPGLAGAGKTQYF; cdr3_nt: TGTGCCAGCAGCCCGGGACTAGCGGGAGCGGGGAAGACCCAGTACTTC
clone_size: -; j_call: TRBJ2-7; d_call: -; v_call: TRBV2; cdr3_aa: CARDGPSKYEQYF; cdr3_nt: TGTGCCAGAGACGGGCCGTCAAAATACGAGCAGTACTTC
clone_size: -; j_call: TRBJ2-2; d_call: TRBD2; v_call: TRBV13; cdr3_aa: CASSWGLAKNTGELFF; cdr3_nt: TGTGCCAGCAGCTGGGGACTAGCGAAGAACACCGGGGAGCTGTTTTTT
clone_size: few; j_call: TRBJ2-7; d_call: TRBD2; v_call: TRBV7-3; cdr3_aa: CASSLRATSGRAYEQYF; cdr3_nt: TGTGCCAGCAGCTTAAGGGCCACTAGCGGGAGGGCCTACGAGCAGTACTTC
clone_size: few; j_call: TRBJ2-7; d_call: -; v_call: TRBV7-3; cdr3_aa: CASSLFPSGDGPTYEQYF; cdr3_nt: TGTGCCAGCAGCTTATTTCCCTCCGGGGATGGACCTACCTACGAGCAGTACTTC
clone_size: few; j_call: TRBJ2-7; d_call: TRBD2; v_call: TRBV12-3/TRBV12-4; cdr3_aa: CASRPPSGTSGTYEQYF; cdr3_nt: TGTGCCAGCAGACCCCCCTCCGGGACTAGCGGGACCTACGAGCAGTACTTC
clone_size: few; j_call: TRBJ1-2; d_call: -; v_call: TRBV5-1; cdr3_aa: CASSVGQIANYGYTF; cdr3_nt: TGCGCCAGCAGCGTCGGACAGATAGCTAACTATGGCTACACCTTC
clone_size: few; j_call: TRBJ1-5; d_call: -; v_call: TRBV20-1; cdr3_aa: CSASSFTQPQHF; cdr3_nt: TGCAGTGCTAGTAGTTTTACCCAGCCCCAGCATTTT
clone_size: few; j_call: TRBJ2-5; d_call: -; v_call: TRBV20-1; cdr3_aa: CSASLPGRTQETQYF; cdr3_nt: TGCAGTGCTAGTTTACCGGGACGGACCCAAGAGACCCAGTACTTC
clone_size: few; j_call: TRBJ2-2; d_call: TRBD2; v_call: TRBV5-1; cdr3_aa: CASSSGLAGGPQTGELFF; cdr3_nt: TGCGCCAGCAGCTCGGGACTAGCGGGAGGGCCTCAGACCGGGGAGCTGTTTTTT
clone_size: -; j_call: TRBJ2-5; d_call: TRBD2; v_call: TRBV28; cdr3_aa: CGPQKAGGPGETQYF; cdr3_nt: TGTGGCCCCCAGAAGGCGGGAGGGCCGGGGGAGACCCAGTACTTC
clone_size: many; j_call: TRBJ2-3; d_call: TRBD1; v_call: TRBV15; cdr3_aa: CATSTRQGSTDTQYF; cdr3_nt: TGTGCCACCAGCACCCGACAGGGGAGCACAGATACGCAGTATTTT
clone_size: few; j_call: TRBJ2-2; d_call: TRBD2; v_call: TRBV5-1; cdr3_aa: CASSFSGSGDGELFF; cdr3_nt: TGCGCCAGCAGCTTTAGCGGGAGCGGGGACGGGGAGCTGTTTTTT
clone_size: few; j_call: TRBJ2-2; d_call: -; v_call: TRBV5-1; cdr3_aa: CASSLGREGALFTGELFF; cdr3_nt: TGCGCCAGCAGCTTGGGCCGGGAGGGGGCCCTTTTCACCGGGGAGCTGTTTTTT
clone_size: few; j_call: TRBJ2-5; d_call: -; v_call: TRBV7-9; cdr3_aa: CASSPPTGRLQETQYF; cdr3_nt: TGTGCCAGCAGTCCACCAACGGGACGGCTCCAAGAGACCCAGTACTTC
clone_size: -; j_call: TRBJ2-2; d_call: TRBD1; v_call: TRBV7-9; cdr3_aa: CASRPPHRGPYTGELFF; cdr3_nt: TGTGCCAGCAGACCACCTCACAGGGGCCCCTACACCGGGGAGCTGTTTTTT
clone_size: -; j_call: TRBJ1-1; d_call: TRBD1; v_call: TRBV9; cdr3_aa: CASSVGGTGAATEAFF; cdr3_nt: TGTGCCAGCAGCGTAGGTGGGACAGGGGCTGCCACTGAAGCTTTCTTT
clone_size: few; j_call: TRBJ1-1; d_call: -; v_call: TRBV7-9; cdr3_aa: CASGALRMNTEAFF; cdr3_nt: TGTGCCAGTGGTGCCCTTCGGATGAACACTGAAGCTTTCTTT
clone_size: few; j_call: TRBJ2-5; d_call: -; v_call: TRBV10-2; cdr3_aa: CASRDYRVRETQYF; cdr3_nt: TGCGCCAGCAGGGATTACAGGGTTCGGGAGACCCAGTACTTC
clone_size: -; j_call: TRBJ2-7; d_call: TRBD2; v_call: TRBV10-3; cdr3_aa: CAIGGGLASYEQYF; cdr3_nt: TGTGCCATCGGGGGGGGACTCGCATCCTACGAGCAGTACTTC
clone_size: -; j_call: TRBJ2-5; d_call: TRBD1; v_call: TRBV5-6; cdr3_aa: CAGGTGKTSQETQYF; cdr3_nt: TGTGCCGGGGGGACAGGGAAAACCTCACAAGAGACCCAGTACTTC
clone_size: few; j_call: TRBJ2-3; d_call: -; v_call: TRBV7-9; cdr3_aa: CASSLGRGDYTQYF; cdr3_nt: TGTGCCAGCAGCTTAGGCAGGGGCGATTATACGCAGTATTTT
clone_size: few; j_call: TRBJ1-2; d_call: -; v_call: TRBV4-2; cdr3_aa: CASSQWSGGPSYGYTF; cdr3_nt: TGTGCCAGCAGCCAATGGTCGGGGGGGCCGAGCTATGGCTACACCTTC
clone_size: -; j_call: TRBJ1-1; d_call: -; v_call: TRBV4-1; cdr3_aa: CASSPRGEGAFF; cdr3_nt: TGCGCCAGCAGCCCCCGAGGTGAAGGAGCTTTCTTT
clone_size: -; j_call: TRBJ1-2; d_call: -; v_call: TRBV5-1; cdr3_aa: CASSLVENYGYTF; cdr3_nt: TGCGCCAGCAGCTTGGTCGAAAACTATGGCTACACCTTC
clone_size: -; j_call: TRBJ2-7; d_call: -; v_call: TRBV7-9; cdr3_aa: CASSFRTANYEQYF; cdr3_nt: TGTGCCAGCAGCTTTCGGACAGCGAACTACGAGCAGTACTTC
clone_size: few; j_call: TRBJ1-3; d_call: -; v_call: TRBV11-2; cdr3_aa: CASSPRKRGNTIYF; cdr3_nt: TGTGCCAGCAGCCCTCGAAAGCGGGGAAACACCATATATTTT
clone_size: -; j_call: TRBJ2-3; d_call: TRBD1; v_call: TRBV20-1; cdr3_aa: CSAADRGSTDTQYF; cdr3_nt: TGCAGTGCAGCTGACAGGGGAAGCACAGATACGCAGTATTTT
clone_size: few; j_call: TRBJ1-4; d_call: TRBD1; v_call: TRBV29-1; cdr3_aa: CSVDPGTGLEKLFF; cdr3_nt: TGCAGCGTTGACCCCGGGACAGGGTTAGAAAAACTGTTTTTT
clone_size: -; j_call: TRBJ2-5; d_call: -; v_call: TRBV7-9; cdr3_aa: CASSRRAGETQYF; cdr3_nt: TGTGCCAGCAGCCGAAGGGCCGGGGAGACCCAGTACTTC
clone_size: many; j_call: TRBJ2-7; d_call: -; v_call: TRBV5-1; cdr3_aa: CASSQPSSYEQYF; cdr3_nt: TGCGCCAGCAGCCAACCCTCTAGCTACGAGCAGTACTTC
clone_size: -; j_call: TRBJ1-1; d_call: -; v_call: TRBV9; cdr3_aa: CASSVQVSNTEAFF; cdr3_nt: TGTGCCAGCAGCGTGCAGGTTTCGAACACTGAAGCTTTCTTT
clone_size: many; j_call: TRBJ2-1; d_call: -; v_call: TRBV5-1; cdr3_aa: CASSLRGNGYNEQFF; cdr3_nt: TGCGCCAGCAGCTTGCGCGGGAATGGGTACAATGAGCAGTTCTTC
clone_size: few; j_call: TRBJ2-3; d_call: TRBD2; v_call: TRBV12-3/TRBV12-4; cdr3_aa: CASSLASASGQDTQYF; cdr3_nt: TGTGCCAGCAGTTTAGCGTCGGCTAGCGGGCAAGATACGCAGTATTTT